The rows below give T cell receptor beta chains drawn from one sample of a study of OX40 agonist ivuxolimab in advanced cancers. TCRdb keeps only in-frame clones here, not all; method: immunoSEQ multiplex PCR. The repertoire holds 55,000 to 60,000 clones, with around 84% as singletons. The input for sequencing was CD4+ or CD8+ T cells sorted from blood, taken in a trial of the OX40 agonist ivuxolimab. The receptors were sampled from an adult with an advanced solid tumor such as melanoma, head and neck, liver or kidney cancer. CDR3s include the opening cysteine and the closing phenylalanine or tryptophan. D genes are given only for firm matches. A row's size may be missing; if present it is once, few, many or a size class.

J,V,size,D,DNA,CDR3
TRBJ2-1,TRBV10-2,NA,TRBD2,TGCGCCAGCAGACGGACTAGCGGGAGCAATGAGCAGTTCTTC,CASRRTSGSNEQFF
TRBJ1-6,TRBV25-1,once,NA,TGTGCCAGCAGTGATGGACAGACAGATAATTCACCCCTCCACTTT,CASSDGQTDNSPLHF
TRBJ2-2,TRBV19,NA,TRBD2,TGTGCCAGTAGTATAGAAGCGGGAGGGCCGGCCGGGGAGCTGTTTTTT,CASSIEAGGPAGELFF
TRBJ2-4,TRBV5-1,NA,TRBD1,TGCGCCAGCAGCTTGGGTGGGACAGGGGACATTCAGTACTTC,CASSLGGTGDIQYF
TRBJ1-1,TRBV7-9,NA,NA,TGTGCCAGCAGCCCCAGGGGCGAGTCAGGTGAAGAAGCTTTCTTT,CASSPRGESGEEAFF
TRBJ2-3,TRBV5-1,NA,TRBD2,TGCGCCAGCAGCGCGAGCGGGGGACCAGATACGCAGTATTTT,CASSASGGPDTQYF
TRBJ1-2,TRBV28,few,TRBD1,TGTGCCAGCAGTACGACAGGGGGCAGAGACTATGGCTACACCTTC,CASSTTGGRDYGYTF
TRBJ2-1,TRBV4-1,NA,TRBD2,TGCGCCAGCAGCCAACGACTAGCGGGAGTGGGGAATGAGCAGTTCTTC,CASSQRLAGVGNEQFF
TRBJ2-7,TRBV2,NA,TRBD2,TGTGCCAGCAGGGAGCGGGAGGTCTCCTACGAGCAGTACTTC,CASREREVSYEQYF
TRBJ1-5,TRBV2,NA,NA,TGTGCCAGCAGAAAGGACGGTTATAGCAATCAGCCCCAGCATTTT,CASRKDGYSNQPQHF
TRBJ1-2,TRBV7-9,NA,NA,TGTGCCAGCAGCTTAGGACAGGCGCGCAGCACCTTC,CASSLGQARSTF
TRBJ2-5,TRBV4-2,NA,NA,TGTGCCAGCAGCCAAGAGAAGACCCAGTACTTC,CASSQEKTQYF
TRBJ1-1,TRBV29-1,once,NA,TGCAGCGTTGAAGAATGGCAGGACACTGAAGCTTTCTTT,CSVEEWQDTEAFF
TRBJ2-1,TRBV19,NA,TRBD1,TGTGCCAGTAGAACGGGACAGGGGAGGAATGAGCAGTTCTTC,CASRTGQGRNEQFF
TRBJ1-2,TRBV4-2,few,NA,TGTGCCAGCAGCCAAGGACTATATGGCTACACCTTC,CASSQGLYGYTF